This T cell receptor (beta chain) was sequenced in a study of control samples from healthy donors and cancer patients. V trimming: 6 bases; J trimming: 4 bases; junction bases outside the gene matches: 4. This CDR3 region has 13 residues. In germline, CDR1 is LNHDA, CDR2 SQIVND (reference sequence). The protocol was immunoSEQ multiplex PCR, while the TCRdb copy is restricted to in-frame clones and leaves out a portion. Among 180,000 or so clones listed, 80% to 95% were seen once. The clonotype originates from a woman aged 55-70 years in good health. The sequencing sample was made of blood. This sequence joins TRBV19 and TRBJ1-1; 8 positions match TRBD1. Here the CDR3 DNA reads TGTGCCAGTAGGTGGACAGGGAGCACTGAAGCTTTCTTT. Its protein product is CASRWTGSTEAFF. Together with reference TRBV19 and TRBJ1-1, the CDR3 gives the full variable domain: DGGITQSPKYLFRKEGQNVTLSCEQNLNHDAMYWYRQDPGQGLRLIYYSQIVNDFQKGDIAEGYSVSREKKESFPLTVTSAQKNPTAFYLCASRWTGSTEAFFGQGTRLTVV.